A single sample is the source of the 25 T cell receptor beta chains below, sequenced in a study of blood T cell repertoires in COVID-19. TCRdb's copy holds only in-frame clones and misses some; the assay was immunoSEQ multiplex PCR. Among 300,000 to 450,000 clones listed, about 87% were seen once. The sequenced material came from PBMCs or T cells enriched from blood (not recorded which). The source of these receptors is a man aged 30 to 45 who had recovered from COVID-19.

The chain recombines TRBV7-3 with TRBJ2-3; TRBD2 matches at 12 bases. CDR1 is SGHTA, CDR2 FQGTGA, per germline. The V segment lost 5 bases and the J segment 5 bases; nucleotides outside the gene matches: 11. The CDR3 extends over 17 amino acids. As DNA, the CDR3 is TGTGCCAGCAGCCCCTCATCTCTAGCGGGGGGGCGAGATACGCAGTATTTT. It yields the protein CASSPSSLAGGRDTQYF.

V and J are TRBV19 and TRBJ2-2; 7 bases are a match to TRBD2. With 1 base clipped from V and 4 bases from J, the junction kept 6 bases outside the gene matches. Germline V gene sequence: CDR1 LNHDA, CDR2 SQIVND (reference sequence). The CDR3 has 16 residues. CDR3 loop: CASSIGEGLSTGELFF. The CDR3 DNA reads TGTGCCAGTAGTATAGGAGAGGGACTATCCACCGGGGAGCTGTTTTTT.

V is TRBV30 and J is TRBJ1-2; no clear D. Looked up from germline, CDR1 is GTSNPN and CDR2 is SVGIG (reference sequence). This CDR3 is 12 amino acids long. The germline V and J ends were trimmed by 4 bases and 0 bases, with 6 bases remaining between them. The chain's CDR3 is CAWTGPNYGYTF. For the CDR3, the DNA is TGTGCCTGGACAGGCCCTAACTATGGCTACACCTTC.

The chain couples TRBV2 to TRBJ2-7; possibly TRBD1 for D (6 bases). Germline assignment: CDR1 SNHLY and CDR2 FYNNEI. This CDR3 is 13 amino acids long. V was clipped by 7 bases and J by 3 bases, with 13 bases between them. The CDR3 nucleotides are TGTGCCAGCATACCCGGGACATTCTACGAGCAGTACTTC. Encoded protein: CASIPGTFYEQYF.

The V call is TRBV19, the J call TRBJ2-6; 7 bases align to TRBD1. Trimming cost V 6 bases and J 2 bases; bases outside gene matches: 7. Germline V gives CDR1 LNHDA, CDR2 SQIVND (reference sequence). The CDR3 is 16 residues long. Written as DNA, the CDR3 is TGTGCCAGTAGCCGACAGGGTACGGCTGGGGCCAACGTCCTGACTTTC. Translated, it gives CASSRQGTAGANVLTF.

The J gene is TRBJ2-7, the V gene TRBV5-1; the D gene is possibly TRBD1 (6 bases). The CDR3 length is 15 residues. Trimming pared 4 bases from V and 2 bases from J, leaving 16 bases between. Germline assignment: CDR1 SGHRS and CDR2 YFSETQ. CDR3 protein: CASSPGQGLPYEQYF. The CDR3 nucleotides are TGCGCCAGCAGCCCCGGGCAGGGGCTCCCCTACGAGCAGTACTTC.

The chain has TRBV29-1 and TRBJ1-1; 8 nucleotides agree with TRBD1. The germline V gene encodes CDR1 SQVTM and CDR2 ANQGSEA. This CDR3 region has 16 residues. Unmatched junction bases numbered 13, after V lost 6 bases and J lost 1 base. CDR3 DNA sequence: TGCAGCGTGGGACCGGGACAGGCCCGGCGGAACACTGAAGCTTTCTTT. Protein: CSVGPGQARRNTEAFF.

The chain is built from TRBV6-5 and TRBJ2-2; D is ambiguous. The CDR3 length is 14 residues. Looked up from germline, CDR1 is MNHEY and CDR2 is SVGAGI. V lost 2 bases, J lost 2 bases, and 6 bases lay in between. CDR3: CASSYRVNTGELFF. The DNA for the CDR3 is TGTGCCAGCAGTTACCGGGTTAACACCGGGGAGCTGTTTTTT.

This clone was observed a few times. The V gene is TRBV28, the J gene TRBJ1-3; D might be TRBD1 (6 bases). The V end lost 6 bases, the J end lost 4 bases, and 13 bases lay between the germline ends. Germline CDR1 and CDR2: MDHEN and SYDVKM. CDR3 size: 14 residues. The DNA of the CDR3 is TGTGCCAGCAGCACCGGGACACTCGGAAACACCATATATTTT. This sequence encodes CASSTGTLGNTIYF.

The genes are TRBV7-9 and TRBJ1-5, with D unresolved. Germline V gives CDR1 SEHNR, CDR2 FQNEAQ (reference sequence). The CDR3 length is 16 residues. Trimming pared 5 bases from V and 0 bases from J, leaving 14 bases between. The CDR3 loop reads CASSNTNRGSNQPQHF. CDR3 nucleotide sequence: TGTGCCAGCAGCAACACTAACCGGGGTAGCAATCAGCCCCAGCATTTT.

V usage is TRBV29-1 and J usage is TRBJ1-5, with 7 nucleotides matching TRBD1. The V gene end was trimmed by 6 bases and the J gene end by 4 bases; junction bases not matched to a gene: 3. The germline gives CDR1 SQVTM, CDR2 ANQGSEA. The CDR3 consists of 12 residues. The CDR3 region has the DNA TGCAGCGTCCAACAGGGGAATCAGCCCCAGCATTTT. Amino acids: CSVQQGNQPQHF. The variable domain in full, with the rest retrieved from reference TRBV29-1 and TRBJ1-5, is SAVISQKPSRDICQRGTSLTIQCQVDSQVTMMFWYRQQPGQSLTLIATANQGSEATYESGFVIDKFPISRPNLTFSTLTVSNMSPEDSSIYLCSVQQGNQPQHFGDGTRLSIL.

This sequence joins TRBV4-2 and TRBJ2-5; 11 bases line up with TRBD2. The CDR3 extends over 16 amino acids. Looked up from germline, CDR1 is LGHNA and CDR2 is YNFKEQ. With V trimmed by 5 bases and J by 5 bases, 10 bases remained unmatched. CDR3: CASSTLLAGAGETQYF. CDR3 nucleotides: TGTGCCAGCAGCACCTTACTAGCGGGGGCGGGGGAGACCCAGTACTTC.

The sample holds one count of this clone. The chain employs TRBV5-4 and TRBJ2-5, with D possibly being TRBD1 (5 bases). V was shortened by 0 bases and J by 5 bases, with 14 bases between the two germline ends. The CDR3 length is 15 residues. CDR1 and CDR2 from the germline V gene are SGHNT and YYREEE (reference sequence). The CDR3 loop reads CASSLGGRAEETQYF. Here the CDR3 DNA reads TGTGCCAGCAGCTTGGGTGGCAGGGCGGAGGAGACCCAGTACTTC.

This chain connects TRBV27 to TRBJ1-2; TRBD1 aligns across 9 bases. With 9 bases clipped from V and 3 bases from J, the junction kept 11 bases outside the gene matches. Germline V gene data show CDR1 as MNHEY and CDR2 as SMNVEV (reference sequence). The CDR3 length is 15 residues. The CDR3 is CASSPGTGIYYGYTF. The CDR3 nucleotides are TGTGCCAGTTCTCCCGGGACAGGGATATACTATGGCTACACCTTC.

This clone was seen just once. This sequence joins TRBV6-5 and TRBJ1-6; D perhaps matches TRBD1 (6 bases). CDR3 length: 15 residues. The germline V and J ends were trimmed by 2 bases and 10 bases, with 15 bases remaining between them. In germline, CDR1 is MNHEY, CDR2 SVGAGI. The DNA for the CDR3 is TGTGCCAGCAGTTACCAGGGTGGGGGCGCGTCACCCCTCCACTTT. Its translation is CASSYQGGGASPLHF.

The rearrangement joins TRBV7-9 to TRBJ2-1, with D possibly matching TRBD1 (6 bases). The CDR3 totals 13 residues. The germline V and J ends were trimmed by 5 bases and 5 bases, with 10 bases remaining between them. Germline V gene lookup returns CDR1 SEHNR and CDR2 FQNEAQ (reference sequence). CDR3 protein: CASSLQGNNEQFF. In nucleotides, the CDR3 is TGTGCCAGCAGCCTCCAGGGGAACAATGAGCAGTTCTTC.

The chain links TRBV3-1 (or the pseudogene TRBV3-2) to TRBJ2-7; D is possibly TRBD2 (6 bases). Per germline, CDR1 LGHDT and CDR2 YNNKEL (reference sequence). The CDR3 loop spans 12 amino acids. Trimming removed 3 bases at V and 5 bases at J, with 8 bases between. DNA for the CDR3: TGTGCCAGCAGCCAGGGAGGAGACGAGCAGTACTTC. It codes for CASSQGGDEQYF.

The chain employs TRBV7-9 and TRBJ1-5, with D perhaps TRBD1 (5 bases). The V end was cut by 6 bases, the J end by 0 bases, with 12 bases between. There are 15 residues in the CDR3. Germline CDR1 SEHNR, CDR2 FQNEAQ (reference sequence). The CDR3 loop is CASSPQGNSNQPQHF. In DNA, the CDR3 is TGTGCCAGCAGTCCTCAGGGTAATAGCAATCAGCCCCAGCATTTT.

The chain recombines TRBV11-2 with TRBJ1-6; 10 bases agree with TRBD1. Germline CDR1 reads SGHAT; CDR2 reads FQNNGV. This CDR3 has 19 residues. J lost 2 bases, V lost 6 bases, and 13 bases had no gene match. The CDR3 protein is CASRFPGQGPFAYNSPLHF. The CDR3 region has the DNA TGTGCCAGCAGGTTTCCGGGACAGGGGCCTTTCGCCTATAATTCACCCCTCCACTTT.

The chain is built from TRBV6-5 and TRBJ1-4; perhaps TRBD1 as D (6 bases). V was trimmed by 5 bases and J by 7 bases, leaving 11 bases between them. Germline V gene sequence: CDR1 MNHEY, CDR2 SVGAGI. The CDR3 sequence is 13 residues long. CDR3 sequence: CASSPQGTEKLFF. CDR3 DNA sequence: TGTGCCAGCAGTCCACAGGGAACTGAAAAACTGTTTTTT.

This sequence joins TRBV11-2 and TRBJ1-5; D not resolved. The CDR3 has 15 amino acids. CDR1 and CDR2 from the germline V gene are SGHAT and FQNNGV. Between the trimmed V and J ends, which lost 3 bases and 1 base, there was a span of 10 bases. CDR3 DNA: TGTGCCAGCAGCTTGGAGGTTACGAGCAATCAGCCCCAGCATTTT. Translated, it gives CASSLEVTSNQPQHF.

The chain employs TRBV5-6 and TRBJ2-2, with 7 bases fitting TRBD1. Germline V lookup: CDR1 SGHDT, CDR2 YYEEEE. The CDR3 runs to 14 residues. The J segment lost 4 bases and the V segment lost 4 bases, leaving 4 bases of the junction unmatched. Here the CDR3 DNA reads TGTGCCAGCAGCCCGACAGGGTTCACCGGGGAGCTGTTTTTT. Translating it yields CASSPTGFTGELFF. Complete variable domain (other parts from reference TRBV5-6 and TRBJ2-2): DAGVTQSPTHLIKTRGQQVTLRCSPKSGHDTVSWYQQALGQGPQFIFQYYEEEERQRGNFPDRFSGHQFPNYSSELNVNALLLGDSALYLCASSPTGFTGELFFGEGSRLTVL.

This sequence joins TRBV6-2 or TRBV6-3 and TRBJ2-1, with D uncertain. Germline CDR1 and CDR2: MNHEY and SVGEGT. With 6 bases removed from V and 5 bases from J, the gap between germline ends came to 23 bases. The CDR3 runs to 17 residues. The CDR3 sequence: CASSRSSQASLNNEQFF. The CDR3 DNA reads TGTGCCAGCAGCCGATCTTCTCAGGCCTCTTTGAACAATGAGCAGTTCTTC.

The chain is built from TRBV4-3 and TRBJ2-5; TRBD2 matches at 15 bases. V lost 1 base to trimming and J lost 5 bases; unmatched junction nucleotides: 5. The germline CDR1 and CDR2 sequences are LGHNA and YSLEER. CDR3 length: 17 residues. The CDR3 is CASSQGTSGGASETQYF. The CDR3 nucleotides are TGCGCCAGCAGCCAAGGGACTAGCGGGGGGGCCAGCGAGACCCAGTACTTC.

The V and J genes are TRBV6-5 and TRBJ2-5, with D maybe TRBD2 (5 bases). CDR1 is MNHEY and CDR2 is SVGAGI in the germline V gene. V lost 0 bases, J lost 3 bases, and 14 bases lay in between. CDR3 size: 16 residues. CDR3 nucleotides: TGTGCCAGCAGTTACTCCCCCGGGGTTGGCAAAGAGACCCAGTACTTC. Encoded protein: CASSYSPGVGKETQYF.